What follows is one TCR beta chain and its context. The antigen remains undetermined. These data originate in a study of post-analysis software for immune sequencing data. For the study at large: Patients had relapsing-remitting, secondary progressive or progressive-relapsing multiple sclerosis; some lacked subtype.

Libraries were made from TCR beta cDNA, and they carried unique molecular identifiers. TCRdb fed the PCR reads into MiXCR, producing one record per CDR3 protein. The table has about 770,000 distinct CDR3 sequences, around 42% seen once. Findings and caveats of the study: Those samples that were prepared in the same batch co-clustered strongly by F measure. Higher frequency in patients than in controls was seen for about five TRBV segments, with TRBV5-6, TRBV5-1 and TRBV20-1 among them.

V dropped 2 bases and J dropped 2 bases, with 10 bases sitting between them. Germline assignment: CDR1 SEHNR and CDR2 FQNEAQ (reference sequence). CDR3 length: 14 residues. This clonotype was obtained from a girl aged 5 to 17 with multiple sclerosis. The chain couples TRBV7-9 to TRBJ2-7; the D gene is possibly TRBD2 (6 bases). Sequencing was done on a sample of blood. The CDR3 DNA is TGTGCCAGCAGCTTATCCGGGAGCGCCTACGAGCAGTACTTC. It is translated as CASSLSGSAYEQYF.